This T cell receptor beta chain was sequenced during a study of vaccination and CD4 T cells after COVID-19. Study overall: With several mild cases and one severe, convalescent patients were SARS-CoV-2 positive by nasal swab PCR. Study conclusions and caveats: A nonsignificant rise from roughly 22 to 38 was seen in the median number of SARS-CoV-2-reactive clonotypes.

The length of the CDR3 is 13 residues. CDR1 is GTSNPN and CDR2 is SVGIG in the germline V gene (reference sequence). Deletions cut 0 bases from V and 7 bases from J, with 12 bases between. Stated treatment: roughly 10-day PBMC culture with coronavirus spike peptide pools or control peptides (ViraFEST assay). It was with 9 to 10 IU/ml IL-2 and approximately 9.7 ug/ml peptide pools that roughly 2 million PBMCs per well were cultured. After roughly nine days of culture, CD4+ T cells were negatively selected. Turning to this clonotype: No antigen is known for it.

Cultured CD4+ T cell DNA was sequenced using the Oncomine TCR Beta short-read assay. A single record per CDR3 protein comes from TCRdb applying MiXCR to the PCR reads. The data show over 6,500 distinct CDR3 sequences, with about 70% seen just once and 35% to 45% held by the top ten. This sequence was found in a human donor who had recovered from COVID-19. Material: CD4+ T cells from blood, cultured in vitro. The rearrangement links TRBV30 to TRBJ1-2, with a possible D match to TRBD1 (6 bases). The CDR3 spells CAWSVQGHSGYTF. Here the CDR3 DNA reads TGTGCCTGGAGTGTCCAGGGGCATAGTGGCTACACCTTC.